This TCR beta chain was sequenced during a study of T cell responses to AZD1222 COVID-19 vaccine. The protocol was immunoSEQ multiplex PCR, while the TCRdb copy is restricted to in-frame clones and leaves out a portion. Of about 190,000 clones listed, more than 75% are singletons. The length of the CDR3 is 16 residues. Germline CDR1 is SNHLY and CDR2 is FYNNEI. Trimming at V came to 4 bases and at J to 0 bases, leaving 5 bases not matched to a gene. Study-wide findings and caveats: Seropositive status at baseline applied to only a handful of AZD1222 recipients. Every sample of the repertoires postdated the peak T cell response. Clonal diversity may have been underestimated in mostly white British donors. Vaccine-related CD4 TCRs covered spike, predominating at 160-218 and 743-854.

About this clone itself: Its antigen is undetermined.

The sequences come from peripheral blood, collected on day 0 of MenACWY control vaccination. V usage is TRBV2 and J usage is TRBJ2-1; 8 bases are a match to TRBD1. This TCR came from an adult in good health. CDR3 region: CASSARDRGSYNEQFF. The CDR3 DNA is TGTGCCAGCAGTGCCCGAGACAGGGGCTCCTACAATGAGCAGTTCTTC.